These 6 T cell receptor beta chains came from one sample sequenced in a study of blood T cell repertoires in COVID-19. The table came from immunoSEQ multiplex PCR; TCRdb's copy has only in-frame clones and leaves some out. The sample contains some 150,000 clones, more than 75% of which appear only once. Sequencing used peripheral blood. Receptors were obtained from a man in his forties with acute or convalescent COVID-19.

The chain is built from TRBV5-5 and TRBJ1-1; 8 bases are a match to TRBD1. Unmatched junction bases numbered 6, after V lost 4 bases and J lost 4 bases. This CDR3 has 14 residues. Germline V CDR1 and CDR2: SGHKS, YYEKEE (reference sequence). The CDR3 spells CASSPGGVGTEAFF. The CDR3 DNA reads TGTGCCAGCAGCCCAGGGGGCGTGGGCACTGAAGCTTTCTTT.

The V gene is TRBV29-1, the J gene TRBJ1-5, with no clear D. This CDR3 has 13 residues. CDR1 SQVTM and CDR2 ANQGSEA come from the germline V gene. The germline V and J ends were trimmed by 6 bases and 2 bases, with 11 bases remaining between them. In DNA form, the CDR3 reads TGCAGCGTATCCGGGTCTGGCAATCAGCCCCAGCATTTT. Translated: CSVSGSGNQPQHF.

With regard to this clone: The same CDR3 can be traced to other DNA sequences in this sample. The rearrangement joins TRBV2 to TRBJ1-5; 7 bases match TRBD1. V shed 4 bases and J 4 bases; nucleotides not matched to a gene: 1. The CDR3 is made up of 13 amino acids. Germline values: CDR1 SNHLY, CDR2 FYNNEI. CDR3 loop: CASSGTGNQPQHF. The CDR3 DNA is TGTGCCAGCAGTGGGACAGGTAATCAGCCCCAGCATTTT.

This sequence joins TRBV2 and TRBJ2-3; TRBD1 is a possible D gene (6 bases). Germline V gene data show CDR1 as SNHLY and CDR2 as FYNNEI. The CDR3 contains 15 residues. V was clipped by 8 bases and J by 0 bases, with 15 bases between them. The CDR3 region is CASSNGDTSTDTQYF. CDR3 nucleotide sequence: TGTGCCAGCTCCAACGGGGACACAAGCACAGATACGCAGTATTTT.

CDR3: CASRPEGEACEQYF. CDR3 nucleotide sequence: TGTGCAAGTCGCCCAGAGGGGGAAGCATGCGAGCAGTACTTC. This chain links TRBV12-2 with TRBJ2-7; the D call in the table, TRBD1, was not verified against the DNA. TRBV12-2 is classified as a pseudogene. CDR3 length: 14 residues.

The genes are TRBV18 and TRBJ1-4; 11 bases agree with TRBD1. This CDR3 spans 15 amino acids. The germline V gene encodes CDR1 KGHSH and CDR2 LQKENI. The junction had 4 bases not matched to a gene; V was cut back by 2 bases and J by 8 bases. This chain's CDR3 is CASSPGQGAEEKLFF. For the CDR3, the DNA is TGTGCCAGCTCACCAGGACAGGGGGCAGAAGAAAAACTGTTTTTT.